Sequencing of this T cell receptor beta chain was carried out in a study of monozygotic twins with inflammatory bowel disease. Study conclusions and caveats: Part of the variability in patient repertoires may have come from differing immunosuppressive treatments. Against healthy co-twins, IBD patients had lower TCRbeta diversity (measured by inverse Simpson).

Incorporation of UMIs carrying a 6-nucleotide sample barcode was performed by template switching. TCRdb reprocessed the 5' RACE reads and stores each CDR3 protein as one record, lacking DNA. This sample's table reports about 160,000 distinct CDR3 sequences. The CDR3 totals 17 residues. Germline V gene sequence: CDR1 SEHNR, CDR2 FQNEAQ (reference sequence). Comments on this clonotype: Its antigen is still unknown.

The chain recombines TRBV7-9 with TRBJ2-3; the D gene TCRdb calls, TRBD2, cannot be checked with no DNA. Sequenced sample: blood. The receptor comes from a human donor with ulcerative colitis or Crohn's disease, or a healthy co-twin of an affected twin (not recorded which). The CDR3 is CASSTPAGGPVTDTQYF.